This TCR beta chain was sequenced in a study of T-cell memory formation after mild COVID-19 (dated by TCRdb to about 2021). For context, the study as a whole: TCR sequence clusters from the two donors were found to be largely donor specific. In two donors, T-cell clones that expanded and contracted after mild COVID-19 were followed by sequencing TCRalpha and TCRbeta repertoires longitudinally. The cohort was made up of two young adult volunteers, one female and one male, who were previously healthy. Broader findings and caveats from the paper: Whether the second-wave clones peaking on day 37 were SARS-CoV-2 specific was not confirmed. Clones that contracted from day 15 to 85 showed balanced CD4/CD8 phenotypes, whereas a second wave of clones that expanded from day 15 to 37 leaned towards CD4+. Some responding clones were found in pre-infection memory, which suggests that pre-existing cross-reactive memory T cells took part in the SARS-CoV-2 response. Only two mild cases were covered in the study, and larger cohorts including severe cases with pre-infection samples were considered necessary. Contracting CD4+ clones turned up mainly in the CM and EM memory subsets, whereas EMRA was where CD8+ clones were enriched.

Data came from an Illumina NovaSeq 6000. TCRalpha and TCRbeta cDNA libraries were built by 5'RACE with constant-segment primers, adding sample barcodes and unique molecular identifiers. RNA was extracted from every sample with Trizol reagent. Libraries were amplified in two PCR steps, with a second sample barcode and Illumina TruSeq adapters added in the second step. Sequencing of libraries was performed on an Illumina NovaSeq with 2 x 150 bp paired-end reads. The paper's data handling went like this. Demultiplexing of reads and collapsing into UMI-guided consensus sequences were performed with migec v1.2.7. With mixcr v2.1.11, UMI consensuses were aligned to TRA and TRB V and J templates and assembled into clonotypes. Expanded or contracted clonotypes were those called significant by both edgeR and NoisET, with noise models trained on biological replicates. edgeR calls used a false discovery rate-adjusted p below 0.01 and a log2 fold-change threshold of 1. PCA with hierarchical clustering of max-normalized trajectories of the 1000 most abundant clonotypes was used as exploratory dynamics analysis. The CD4 or CD8 phenotype of responding clones was assigned using the separately sequenced CD4+ and CD8+ repertoires. Through fastp at Q25 and MiXCR, TCRdb rebuilt clones from the public reads, retaining in-frame beta chains. Entries are consolidated by CDR3 protein sequence, retaining the most common genes and DNA. Here the V and J calls rest on TCRdb's processing, not on the authors' analysis. Recorded for this sample are hundreds of thousands of distinct CDR3 sequences; about 20% of them occurred a single time. Under 25% of the sample goes to the ten largest clones.

About this clonotype itself: The specificity of this receptor is unknown. The sample holds no much larger clone one base away, and base qualities are not on file.

Ficoll-Paque density gradient centrifugation was used to isolate PBMCs. The germline V gene specifies MNHEY as CDR1 and SVGEGT as CDR2. The CDR3 runs 14 amino acids, cysteine and phenylalanine included. Kept here is only the CDR3 DNA, which spans 42 bases and is read in frame from base 1. V lost 6 bases and J lost 4 bases, and the count of bases not matched to a germline gene is 6. The material sequenced was PBMCs or a T cell subset sorted from them (not recorded which). The V gene is TRBV6-2 or TRBV6-3 and the J gene is TRBJ2-1, and 7 junctional nucleotides match TRBD1. The sequence was collected from a man younger than 35 who had mild COVID-19 (a few samples of this study predate the infection). The sample titles of this study are shuffled in the database, so cell type and time point are left out; the donor was told from shared clones. CDR3 protein: CASRRNRGYNEQFF. The DNA sequence follows: TGTGCCAGCAGACGGAACAGGGGTTACAATGAGCAGTTCTTC.